This TCR beta chain emerged from a study of PD-1 blockade in mismatch repair-deficient tumors. TCRdb keeps only in-frame clones here, not all; method: immunoSEQ multiplex PCR. The table shows fewer than 50,000 clones, with roughly three quarters occurring only once. Germline V lookup: CDR1 SQVTM, CDR2 ANQGSEA. The CDR3 has 11 residues. V was clipped by 4 bases and J by 8 bases; unmatched bases: 4. Every patient had mismatch repair deficiency by PCR or immunohistochemistry. This clone was counted a few times. Other DNA sequences from this sample encode an identical CDR3 as well. The origin of this receptor is an adult with mismatch repair-deficient cancer. The chain uses TRBV29-1 and TRBJ1-2, with 7 nucleotides matching TRBD1. The input for sequencing was peripheral blood, taken 4 weeks after starting pembrolizumab. CDR3 nucleotide sequence: TGCAGCGTTGGCAGGGGGTACGGCTACACCTTC. Protein product: CSVGRGYGYTF.